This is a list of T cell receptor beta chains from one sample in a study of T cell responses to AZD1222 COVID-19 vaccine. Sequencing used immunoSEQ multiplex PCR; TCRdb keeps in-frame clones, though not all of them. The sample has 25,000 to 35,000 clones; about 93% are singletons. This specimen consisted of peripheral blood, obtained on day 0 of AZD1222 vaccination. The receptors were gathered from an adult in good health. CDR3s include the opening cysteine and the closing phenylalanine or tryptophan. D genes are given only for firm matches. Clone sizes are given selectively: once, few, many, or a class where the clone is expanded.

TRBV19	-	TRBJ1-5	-	TGTGCCAGTAGTACCCCGCCGATGGGGGCTTGGAATCAGCCCCAGCATTTT	CASSTPPMGAWNQPQHF
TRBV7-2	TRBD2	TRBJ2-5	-	TGTGCCAGCAGCATCCGGACTAGCGGGATGCAAGAGACCCAGTACTTC	CASSIRTSGMQETQYF
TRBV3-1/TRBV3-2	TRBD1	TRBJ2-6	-	TGTGCCAGCAGCCACGGGACAGGGTCTGGGGCCAACGTCCTGACTTTC	CASSHGTGSGANVLTF
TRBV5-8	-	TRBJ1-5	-	TGTGCCAGCCTTCAGGCGGAAGGGGCTTCTCACAATCAGCCCCAGCATTTT	CASLQAEGASHNQPQHF
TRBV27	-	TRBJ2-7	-	TGTGCCAGCAGTCCCCCCGAGAGGGGTCCCTACGAGCAGTACTTC	CASSPPERGPYEQYF
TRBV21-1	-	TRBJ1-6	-	TGTGCCAGCAGCAAAGAAGGGGGACAGGCTCTCTATAATTCACCCCTCCACTTT	CASSKEGGQALYNSPLHF
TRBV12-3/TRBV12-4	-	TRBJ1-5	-	TGTGCCAGCAGCCCCGCGGGGCGCGGGCCCCAGCATTTT	CASSPAGRGPQHF
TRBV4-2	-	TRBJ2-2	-	TGTGCCAGCAGCCCAGGGGCGTCCCACACCGGGGAGCTGTTTTTT	CASSPGASHTGELFF
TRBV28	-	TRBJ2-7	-	TGTGCCAGCAGTTCAACACGGTACGAGCAGTACTTC	CASSSTRYEQYF
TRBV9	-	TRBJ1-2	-	TGTGCCAGCAGCGTAGTTCAGGCGGCGGGAGTGGTCTATGGCTACACCTTC	CASSVVQAAGVVYGYTF
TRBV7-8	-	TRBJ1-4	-	TGTGCCAGCAGCTACCGAGGGGGGGCTTCAACTAATGAAAAACTGTTTTTT	CASSYRGGASTNEKLFF
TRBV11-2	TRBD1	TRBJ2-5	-	TGTGCCAGCAGCTTAGGGGGGACAGGGCAAGAGACCCAGTACTTC	CASSLGGTGQETQYF
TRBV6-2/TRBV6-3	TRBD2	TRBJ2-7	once	TGTGCCAGCAGTTCAAGCGGGAGGGCCTTTTACGAGCAGTACTTC	CASSSSGRAFYEQYF
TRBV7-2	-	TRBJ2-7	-	TGTGCCAGCAGCTTAGTTGGGGGGAGCCTCTACGAGCAGTACTTC	CASSLVGGSLYEQYF
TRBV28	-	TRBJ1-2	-	TGTGCCAGCACCTTTCTGACAGCCTATGGCTACACCTTC	CASTFLTAYGYTF
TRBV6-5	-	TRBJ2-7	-	TGTGCCAGCAGTTACTATGGGGGGCAGTACTTC	CASSYYGGQYF
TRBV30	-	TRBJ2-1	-	TGTGCCTGGGCGGGCCTAAGCAATGAGCAGTTCTTC	CAWAGLSNEQFF
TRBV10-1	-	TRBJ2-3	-	TGCGCCAGCAGTGTATACCTTATCACAGATACGCAGTATTTT	CASSVYLITDTQYF
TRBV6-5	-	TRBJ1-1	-	TGTGCCAGCAAGTCTCAGGTCACCACTGAAGCTTTCTTT	CASKSQVTTEAFF